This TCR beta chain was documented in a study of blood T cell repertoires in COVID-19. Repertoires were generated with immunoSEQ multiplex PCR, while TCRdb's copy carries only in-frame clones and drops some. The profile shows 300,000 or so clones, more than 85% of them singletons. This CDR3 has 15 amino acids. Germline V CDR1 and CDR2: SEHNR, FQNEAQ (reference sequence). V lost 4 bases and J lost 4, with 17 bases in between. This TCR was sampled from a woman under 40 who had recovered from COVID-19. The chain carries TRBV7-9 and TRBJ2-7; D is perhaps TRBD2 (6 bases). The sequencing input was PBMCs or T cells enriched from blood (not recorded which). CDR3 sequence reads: CASSSETSSRYEQYF. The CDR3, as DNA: TGTGCCAGCAGCTCAGAGACTAGTTCCCGATACGAGCAGTACTTC.